This is a list of T cell receptor beta chains from one sample in a study of T cell repertoires in cytomegalovirus infection. Antigens for these TCRs are unknown. TCRdb re-derived calls from the reads in MiXCR, one entry per CDR3 protein. The sample carries approximately 910,000 distinct CDR3 sequences, around 31% recorded once. Here the sequenced sample was cultured CD8+ T cells from PBMCs, taken from culture after CMV antigen stimulation. Receptors were obtained from a human donor in good health (CMV status not recorded). Some clones in this sample may be carry-over from other donors' samples. Both conserved end residues are part of each CDR3. Fields, in order: J gene, D gene, clone size, V gene, CDR3 DNA, CDR3 protein. A D gene is named only where the DNA matches it firmly. Clone size is not always given. Where it is, it says once, few, many or a class for expanded clones.

>TRBJ2-5|-|-|TRBV12-3/TRBV12-4
TGTGCCAGCAATGGACCTATCGTCCAAGAGACCCAGTACTTC
CASNGPIVQETQYF
>TRBJ2-1|TRBD2|-|TRBV14
TGTGCCAGCAGCCAGATAGCGGGGGGGCTCAATGAGCAGTTCTTC
CASSQIAGGLNEQFF
>TRBJ2-1|TRBD1|-|TRBV7-6
TGTGCCAGCAGCTTGGATGTCGTATTCGACAGGGCCGCCTACAATGAGCAGTTCTTC
CASSLDVVFDRAAYNEQFF
>TRBJ2-1|TRBD1|-|TRBV19
TGTGCCAGTACCCTGGGGACAGGGTCCTACAATGAGCAGTTCTTC
CASTLGTGSYNEQFF
>TRBJ2-5|TRBD1|-|TRBV5-1
TGCGCCAGCAGCAAAAAGGGACAGGGGGGACTCTCAGAGACCCAGTACTTC
CASSKKGQGGLSETQYF
>TRBJ1-3|-|-|TRBV6-8
TGTGCCAGCAGTCCTTTGATGGACTCTGGAAACACCATATATTTT
CASSPLMDSGNTIYF
>TRBJ1-6|-|-|TRBV7-6
TGTGCCAGCAGCTTAGCGAAGAATTCACCCCTCCACTTT
CASSLAKNSPLHF
>TRBJ2-5|TRBD2|few|TRBV29-1
TGCACGCTAGCTGGCGGGGGGGAAGAGACCCAGTACTTC
CTLAGGGEETQYF
>TRBJ2-1|-|-|TRBV20-1
TGCAGTGCTAGAGATCGGGCGGGGGCCCTCTACAATGAGCAGTTCTTC
CSARDRAGALYNEQFF
>TRBJ2-7|-|-|TRBV27
TGTGCCAGCAGTCCCCGACTGGGATCCACCTACGAGCAGTACTTC
CASSPRLGSTYEQYF
>TRBJ2-5|-|many|TRBV6-1
TGTGCCAGCAGTGTTCTACCGGGAACACAAGAGACCCAGTACTTC
CASSVLPGTQETQYF
>TRBJ2-1|TRBD1|few|TRBV11-3
TGTGCCAGCAGTTTGAAACCTCCAGGGGGCCTATACAATGAGCAGTTCTTC
CASSLKPPGGLYNEQFF
>TRBJ2-7|TRBD1|few|TRBV12-3/TRBV12-4
TGTGCCAGCACAGACAGGGTCACCTACGAGCAGTACTTC
CASTDRVTYEQYF
>TRBJ2-3|TRBD1|few|TRBV7-9
TGTGCCAGCAGCCCCCCGAGGGACAGGGACCCAGATACGCAGTATTTT
CASSPPRDRDPDTQYF
>TRBJ2-1|-|-|TRBV19
TGTGCCAGTAGTTCCCTCCGGGAGCGAAATGAGCAGTTCTTC
CASSSLRERNEQFF